The text below deals with one T cell receptor (beta chain). The CDR3 is made up of 15 amino acids. In germline, CDR1 is KGHSH, CDR2 LQKENI. V was clipped by 3 bases and J by 3 bases, with 12 bases between them. The data are from a study of shared clonotypes between healthy human individuals. Using immunoSEQ multiplex PCR, the repertoire was profiled, and TCRdb retains in-frame clones only, with some absent. The data hold about 1.1 million clones, with roughly 80% observed a single time. The TCR originated in a man aged 18 to 35 in good health. Some clones in this sample may be carry-over from other donors' samples. This chain connects TRBV18 to TRBJ1-5; D may be TRBD1 (5 bases). The material sequenced was memory CD4+ T cells from PBMCs. Subset defined: CD45RA-negative fraction. The CDR3 coding sequence is TGTGCCAGCTCACCCAACACAGGAGTCAATCAGCCCCAGCATTTT. It specifies CASSPNTGVNQPQHF. Using reference TRBV18 and TRBJ1-5 for the parts outside the CDR3, the full variable domain is NAGVMQNPRHLVRRRGQEARLRCSPMKGHSHVYWYRQLPEEGLKFMVYLQKENIIDESGMPKERFSAEFPKEGPSILRIQQVVRGDSAAYFCASSPNTGVNQPQHFGDGTRLSIL.